What follows are 20 T cell receptor beta chains derived from one specimen sequenced in a study of CD8 T cells in ankylosing spondylitis. MiXCR, applied by TCRdb to the 5' RACE reads, yields one record per CDR3 protein. The data hold some 100,000 distinct CDR3 sequences, with roughly 8.7% observed a single time. Sequenced material: blood, either unsorted or a sorted T cell fraction (not recorded which). The receptor set was obtained from a male donor with ankylosing spondylitis or in good health (not recorded which).

This clonotype has at least ten counts. This chain joins TRBV29-1 and TRBJ2-7; TRBD2 agrees at 10 bases. Germline CDR1 is SQVTM and CDR2 is ANQGSEA. This CDR3 region has 15 residues. V shed 1 base, J shed 2 bases, and the junction held 5 bases outside the gene matches. CDR3 in amino acids: CSVEGVTSGAYEQYF. CDR3 coding DNA: TGCAGCGTTGAAGGAGTTACTAGCGGGGCCTACGAGCAGTACTTC.

This clonotype has a count of ten or more. The chain joins TRBV6-2 or TRBV6-3 to TRBJ2-2; D gene ambiguous. The germline V gene encodes CDR1 MNHEY and CDR2 SVGEGT. This CDR3 has 15 residues. The V gene lost 2 bases and the J gene lost 4 bases, with 11 bases spanning the gap. CDR3 loop: CASSYIGQITGELFF. For the CDR3, the DNA is TGTGCCAGCAGTTACATAGGGCAGATCACCGGGGAGCTGTTTTTT.

This clonotype was counted between two and nine times. The gene calls are TRBV7-3 and TRBJ2-1; D perhaps matches TRBD2 (6 bases). V was trimmed by 5 bases and J by 9 bases, leaving 14 bases between them. The CDR3 length is 13 residues. Per the germline V gene, CDR1 is SGHTA and CDR2 is FQGTGA. CDR3 bases: TGTGCCAGCAGCCCAGGCGGGGTGGGTGAGCAGTTCTTC. Amino acids: CASSPGGVGEQFF. The full variable domain, rest sourced from reference TRBV7-3 and TRBJ2-1, is GAGVSQTPSNKVTEKGKYVELRCDPISGHTALYWYRQSLGQGPEFLIYFQGTGAADDSGLPNDRFFAVRPEGSVSTLKIQRTERGDSAVYLCASSPGGVGEQFFGPGTRLTVL.

This clonotype appeared many times. This rearrangement joins TRBV5-6 to TRBJ2-7; 11 bases are a match to TRBD2. Germline CDR1 is SGHDT and CDR2 is YYEEEE. This CDR3 is built from 16 residues. V shed 4 bases, J shed 4 bases, and the junction held 10 bases outside the gene matches. The CDR3 nucleotides read TGTGCCAGCAGCCTACTTCTAGCGGGAGGAAGTTACGAGCAGTACTTC. Translated: CASSLLLAGGSYEQYF.

This chain uses TRBV7-2 with TRBJ2-7; 10 bases are a match to TRBD2. The CDR3 is 14 amino acids. V lost 2 bases to trimming and J lost 7 bases; unmatched junction nucleotides: 5. Germline CDR1 reads SGHTA; CDR2 reads FQGNSA. The CDR3 reads CASSLLAGASEQYF. Here the CDR3 DNA reads TGTGCCAGCAGCTTACTAGCGGGAGCCTCTGAGCAGTACTTC.

In this sample, this clonotype turned up many times. The CDR3 sequence is CASSFLLAGGQVTQYF. The CDR3 region has the DNA TGTGCCAGCAGCTTCCTACTAGCGGGGGGCCAGGTGACCCAGTACTTC. The genes are TRBV7-9 and TRBJ2-5; 12 nucleotides align to TRBD2. Germline V gene data show CDR1 as SEHNR and CDR2 as FQNEAQ (reference sequence). The CDR3 is 16 amino acids. The junction had 9 bases not matched to a gene; V was cut back by 3 bases and J by 7 bases. Full variable domain (remainder filled in from reference TRBV7-9 and TRBJ2-5): DTGVSQNPRHKITKRGQNVTFRCDPISEHNRLYWYRQTLGQGPEFLTYFQNEAQLEKSRLLSDRFSAERPKGSFSTLEIQRTEQGDSAMYLCASSFLLAGGQVTQYFGPGTRLLVL.

Many counts were recorded for this clonotype. The chain couples TRBV6-2 or TRBV6-3 to TRBJ2-3; tentative D call: TRBD2 (6 bases). V shed 3 bases and J shed 10 bases, with 23 bases lying between them. Germline values: CDR1 MNHEY, CDR2 SVGEGT. This CDR3 is built from 16 residues. The CDR3 protein is CASSYSPSGPLSPQYF. The CDR3 nucleotides are TGTGCCAGCAGTTATAGTCCCAGCGGGCCCCTCTCTCCGCAGTATTTT.

This clonotype was detected many times. The V gene is TRBV29-1, the J gene TRBJ2-2; either TRBD1 or TRBD2 may supply D (6 bases each). The V gene lost 7 bases and the J gene lost 2 bases, with 11 bases spanning the gap. Germline-derived CDR1 and CDR2 are SQVTM and ANQGSEA. CDR3 size: 13 residues. The CDR3 DNA reads as TGCAGCGCCGAGGGGGGTAACACCGGGGAGCTGTTTTTT. Protein: CSAEGGNTGELFF.

This clonotype appeared many times. The rearrangement links TRBV20-1 to TRBJ1-6; 7 nucleotides line up with TRBD1. CDR3 length equals 13 residues. After removal of 4 bases from V and 6 bases from J, the junction contained 3 bases not matched to a gene. Germline lookup yields CDR1 DFQATT and CDR2 SNEGSKA (reference sequence). CDR3 nucleotide sequence: TGCAGTGCTATGACAGGGAGTAATTCACCCCTCCACTTT. It is translated as CSAMTGSNSPLHF.

The sample holds a few counts of this clonotype. V is TRBV18 and J is TRBJ2-1, with D possibly being TRBD2 (6 bases). Trimming cost V 4 bases and J 5 bases, with 12 bases left between them. The CDR3 runs to 14 residues. Germline-derived CDR1 and CDR2 are KGHSH and LQKENI. The CDR3 DNA reads as TGTGCCAGCTCACTACCTGCGGGGAACAATGAGCAGTTCTTC. The encoded protein is CASSLPAGNNEQFF.

The chain joins TRBV12-5 to TRBJ2-3; 8 bases match TRBD1. The CDR3 runs to 16 residues. The J segment lost 4 bases and the V segment lost 5 bases, leaving 11 bases of the junction unmatched. Germline lookup yields CDR1 LGHNT and CDR2 FRNRAP. CDR3 loop: CASGPTRTGSPDTQYF. The CDR3 region has the DNA TGTGCTAGTGGTCCGACTCGGACAGGGTCCCCAGATACGCAGTATTTT.

This clonotype has a count of ten or more. This chain uses TRBV2 with TRBJ1-2; D gene uncertain. Germline assignment: CDR1 SNHLY and CDR2 FYNNEI. The CDR3 has 14 amino acids. The V end was cut by 6 bases, the J end by 6 bases, with 17 bases between. CDR3 in DNA: TGTGCCAGCAGGAGGTTTACGACACCAGATGGCTACACCTTC. It encodes CASRRFTTPDGYTF.

This clonotype was picked up many times. V is TRBV4-3 and J is TRBJ1-6; TRBD1 aligns across 7 bases. The V gene's germline CDR1 is LGHNA and CDR2 YSLEER. The trim removed 4 bases at V and 6 bases at J, leaving 6 bases unmatched. CDR3 length: 15 amino acids. CDR3 in amino acids: CASSPRQGFNSPLHF. DNA of the CDR3: TGCGCCAGCAGCCCCCGACAGGGCTTTAATTCACCCCTCCACTTT.

This clonotype turned up a few times. The chain recombines TRBV7-2 with TRBJ2-7; TRBD2 might be the D (5 bases). Germline CDR1 is SGHTA and CDR2 is FQGNSA. This CDR3 is 14 amino acids long. Deletions cut 3 bases from V and 2 bases from J, with 11 bases between. For the CDR3, the DNA is TGTGCCAGCAGCTTCGGACTCGGCCCCTACGAGCAGTACTTC. It specifies CASSFGLGPYEQYF.

This clonotype was picked up many times. This chain connects TRBV18 to TRBJ1-2; maybe TRBD1 (6 bases). The CDR3 covers 14 residues. Looked up from germline, CDR1 is KGHSH and CDR2 is LQKENI. Trimming left V 6 bases short and J 5 bases short, with 16 bases between. CDR3 loop: CASSRTGTRYGYTF. CDR3 coding DNA: TGTGCCAGCTCCCGAACCGGGACACGTTATGGCTACACCTTC.

V usage is TRBV5-1 and J usage is TRBJ2-3, with unresolved D. Germline lookup yields CDR1 SGHRS and CDR2 YFSETQ. Trimming cost V 1 base and J 7 bases, with 16 bases left between them. The CDR3 contains 15 residues. The DNA of the CDR3 is TGCGCCAGCAGCTTGTCTCTAGAGAGCATGAATACGCAGTATTTT. Protein: CASSLSLESMNTQYF.

The gene calls are TRBV7-6 and TRBJ1-2; D not resolved. Germline V gene data show CDR1 as SGHVS and CDR2 as FNYEAQ. Trimming took off 4 bases at V and 3 bases at J, with 21 bases between the two ends. This CDR3 has 17 amino acids. CDR3 protein: CASSSDLAGAQDYGYTF. CDR3 in DNA: TGTGCCAGCAGCTCAGATCTGGCCGGTGCGCAAGACTATGGCTACACCTTC.

This clonotype was observed at least ten times. The chain employs TRBV7-2 and TRBJ2-1, with D perhaps being TRBD1 or TRBD2 (6 bases each). Germline loops: CDR1 SGHTA, CDR2 FQGNSA. The CDR3 sequence is 16 residues long. The V and J ends lost 5 bases and 6 bases respectively, with 20 bases between them. The CDR3 sequence: CASSIIGGGSLNEQFF. CDR3 nucleotides: TGTGCCAGCAGCATAATAGGGGGAGGTTCTCTCAATGAGCAGTTCTTC.

In its sample, this clonotype was seen many times. This chain connects TRBV5-1 to TRBJ2-1, with 8 bases fitting TRBD1. The CDR3 runs to 17 residues. Per the germline V gene, CDR1 is SGHRS and CDR2 is YFSETQ. J lost 6 bases, V lost 2 bases, and 13 bases had no gene match. DNA for the CDR3: TGCGCCAGCAGCTTCCCCCGAAGGGACAGGTCCGCCAATGAGCAGTTCTTC. Translation gives CASSFPRRDRSANEQFF.

This clonotype has at least ten counts. The chain links TRBV20-1 to TRBJ2-7; tentatively, D is TRBD2 (6 bases). The CDR3 extends over 12 amino acids. Trimming pared 4 bases from V and 2 bases from J, leaving 9 bases between. The germline V gene has CDR1 DFQATT and CDR2 SNEGSKA (reference sequence). Written as DNA, the CDR3 is TGCAGTGCTAACAGACTAGCCTACGAGCAGTACTTC. It translates to CSANRLAYEQYF.